This TCR beta chain was obtained from a study of beta chain features in type 1 diabetes. What was sequenced were expressed TCRB transcripts, since all of the isolated RNA had been reverse transcribed. TCRdb's table, derived via immunoSEQ multiplex PCR, lists solely in-frame clones and lacks some. The sample has about 900,000 clones; about a sixth are singletons. In this sample, this clone turned up a few times. The CDR3 totals 16 residues. Germline-derived CDR1 and CDR2 are MNHEY and SVGAGI. Deletions cut 0 bases from V and 11 bases from J, with 22 bases between. This chain connects TRBV6-5 to TRBJ1-1, with no clear D. Sequenced: naive CD4+ T cells from blood. This receptor was taken from a woman aged 18-29 years in good health. Written as DNA, the CDR3 is TGTGCCAGCAGTTACTCGGGGAGCCCTCGGCTGCTATCGGCTTTCTTT. Amino acid sequence: CASSYSGSPRLLSAFF.